These 3 T cell receptor beta chains share one sample of origin, sequenced in a study of blood T cells in healthy people across ages. Together with a sample-barcoded 5' primer, a J-beta primer mix was included in a second PCR lasting about 7 to 12 cycles. TCRdb passed the 5' RACE reads through MiXCR, listing each CDR3 protein once. The table has about 1.6 million distinct CDR3 sequences, around 36% seen once. Source material: blood. Every receptor here comes from a woman under 40 in good health.

This chain uses TRBV3-1 with TRBJ2-3, with 11 bases aligning to TRBD2. CDR3 length equals 15 residues. Germline CDR1 LGHDT, CDR2 YNNKEL (reference sequence). Trimming cost V 5 bases and J 4 bases; bases outside gene matches: 5. The CDR3 here is CASSEGLAVADTQYF. In DNA form, the CDR3 reads TGTGCCAGCAGCGAGGGACTAGCGGTGGCAGATACGCAGTATTTT.

This chain connects TRBV7-8 to TRBJ1-2, with D unclear. CDR3 length: 14 residues. Germline values: CDR1 SGHVS, CDR2 FQNEAQ. V was cut by 7 bases and J by 4 bases, with 16 bases left in between. DNA for the CDR3: TGTGCCAGCAACCCGAGAGTACTCCCCTATGGCTACACCTTC. It translates to CASNPRVLPYGYTF.

The chain joins TRBV20-1 to TRBJ2-2; D gene ambiguous. Trimming removed 3 bases at V and 0 bases at J, with 5 bases between. The CDR3 totals 13 residues. The germline V gene encodes CDR1 DFQATT and CDR2 SNEGSKA (reference sequence). CDR3 bases: TGCAGTGCTAGCCCTCCGAACACCGGGGAGCTGTTTTTT. Translation gives CSASPPNTGELFF.